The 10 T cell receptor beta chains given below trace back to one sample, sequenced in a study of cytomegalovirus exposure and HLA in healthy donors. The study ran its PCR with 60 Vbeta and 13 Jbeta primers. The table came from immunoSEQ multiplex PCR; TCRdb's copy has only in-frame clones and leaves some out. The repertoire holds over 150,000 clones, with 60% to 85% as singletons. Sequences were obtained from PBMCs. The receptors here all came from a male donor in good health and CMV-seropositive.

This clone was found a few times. CDR3 coding DNA: TGTGCCAGCAGCTTAAGGAGAAGGGGCACTAATGAAAAACTGTTTTTT. Translated: CASSLRRRGTNEKLFF. The chain recombines TRBV13 with TRBJ1-4; weak D call: TRBD1 (5 bases). The CDR3 sequence is 16 residues long. CDR1 PRHDT and CDR2 FYEKMQ come from the germline V gene (reference sequence). Trimming took off 2 bases at V and 2 bases at J, with 12 bases between the two ends.

DNA of the CDR3: TGTGCCAGCAGCGTCCGTGGACTAGCGGGGAAGGGAGATACGCAGTATTTT. Translation: CASSVRGLAGKGDTQYF. The chain joins TRBV9 to TRBJ2-3; TRBD2 matches at 12 bases. V trimming: 2 bases; J trimming: 5 bases; junction bases outside the gene matches: 9. The germline V gene encodes CDR1 SGDLS and CDR2 YYNGEE. The CDR3 extends over 17 amino acids.

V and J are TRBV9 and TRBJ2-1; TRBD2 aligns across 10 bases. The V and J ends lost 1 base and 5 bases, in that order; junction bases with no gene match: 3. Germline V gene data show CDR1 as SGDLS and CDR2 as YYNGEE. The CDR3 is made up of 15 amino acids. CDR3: CASSVQAGGNNEQFF. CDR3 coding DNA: TGTGCCAGCAGCGTACAAGCGGGGGGGAACAATGAGCAGTTCTTC.

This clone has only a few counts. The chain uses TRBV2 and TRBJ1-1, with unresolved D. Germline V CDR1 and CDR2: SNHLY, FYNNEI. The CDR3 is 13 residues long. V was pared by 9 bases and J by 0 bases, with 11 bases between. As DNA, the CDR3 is TGTGCCAGTCGGGTGAACCTGAACACTGAAGCTTTCTTT. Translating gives CASRVNLNTEAFF.

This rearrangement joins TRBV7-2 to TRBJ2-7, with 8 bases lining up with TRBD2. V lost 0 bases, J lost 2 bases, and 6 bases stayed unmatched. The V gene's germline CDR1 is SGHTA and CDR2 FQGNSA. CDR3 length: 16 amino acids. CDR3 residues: CASSLAGGGSPYEQYF. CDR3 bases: TGTGCCAGCAGCTTAGCCGGCGGGGGGTCCCCCTACGAGCAGTACTTC.

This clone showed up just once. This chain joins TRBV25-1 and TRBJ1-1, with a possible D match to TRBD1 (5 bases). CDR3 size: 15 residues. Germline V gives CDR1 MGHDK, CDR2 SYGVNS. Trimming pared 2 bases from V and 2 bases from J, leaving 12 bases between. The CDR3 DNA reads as TGTGCCAGCAGTGAAGGGGCAGGGTTTAACACTGAAGCTTTCTTT. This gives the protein CASSEGAGFNTEAFF.

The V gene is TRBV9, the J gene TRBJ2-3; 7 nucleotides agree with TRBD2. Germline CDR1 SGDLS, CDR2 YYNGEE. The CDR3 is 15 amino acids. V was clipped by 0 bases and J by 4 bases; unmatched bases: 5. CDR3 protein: CASSVAGRVADTQYF. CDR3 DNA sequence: TGTGCCAGCAGCGTAGCGGGGAGGGTGGCAGATACGCAGTATTTT.

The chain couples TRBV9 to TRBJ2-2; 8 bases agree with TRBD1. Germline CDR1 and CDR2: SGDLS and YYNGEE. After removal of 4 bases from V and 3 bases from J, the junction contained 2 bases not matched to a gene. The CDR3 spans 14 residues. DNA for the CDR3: TGTGCCAGCAGCCCGACAGGGGACACCGGGGAGCTGTTTTTT. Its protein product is CASSPTGDTGELFF.

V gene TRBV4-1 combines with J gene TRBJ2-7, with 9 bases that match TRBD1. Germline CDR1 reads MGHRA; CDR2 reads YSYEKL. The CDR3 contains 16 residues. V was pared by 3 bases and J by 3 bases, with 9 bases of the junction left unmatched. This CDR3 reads CASSQAEGQGIYEQYF. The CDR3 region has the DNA TGCGCCAGCAGCCAGGCTGAGGGACAGGGTATCTACGAGCAGTACTTC.

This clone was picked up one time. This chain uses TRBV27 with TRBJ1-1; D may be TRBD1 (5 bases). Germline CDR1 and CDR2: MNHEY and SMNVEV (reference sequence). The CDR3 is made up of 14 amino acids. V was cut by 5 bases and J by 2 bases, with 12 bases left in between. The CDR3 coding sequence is TGTGCCAGCAGTCCCTTACAGGAAAACACTGAAGCTTTCTTT. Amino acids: CASSPLQENTEAFF.